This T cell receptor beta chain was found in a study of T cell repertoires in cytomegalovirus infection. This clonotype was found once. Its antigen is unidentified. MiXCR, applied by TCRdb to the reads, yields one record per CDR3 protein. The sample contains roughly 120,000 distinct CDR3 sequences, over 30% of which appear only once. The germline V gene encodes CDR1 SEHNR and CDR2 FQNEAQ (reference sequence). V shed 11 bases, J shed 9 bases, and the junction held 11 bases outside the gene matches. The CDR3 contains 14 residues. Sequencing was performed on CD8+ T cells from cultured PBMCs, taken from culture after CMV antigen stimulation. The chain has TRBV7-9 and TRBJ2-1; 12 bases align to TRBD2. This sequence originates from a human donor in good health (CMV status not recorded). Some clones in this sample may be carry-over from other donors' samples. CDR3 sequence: CAVPSSGGASEQFF. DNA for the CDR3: TGTGCCGTCCCTTCTAGCGGGGGGGCCAGTGAGCAGTTCTTC.